This entry describes one TCR beta chain. Per the study methods: Reference gene primer amplification yielded estimated nucleated cell counts. The data were produced by immunoSEQ multiplex PCR, yet TCRdb's version contains in-frame clones alone and is incomplete. The V and J calls and clone size were taken over from that table, and D and trimming were inferred from the DNA. The data contain about 340,000 clones, about 86% of them singletons. The sample belongs to a study of blood T cell repertoires in COVID-19. Across the whole study: Both acute and convalescent COVID-19 samples were obtained from the United States, Italy and Spain.

The CDR3 runs 15 residues. Trimming stripped 3 bases from V and 7 bases from J, with 16 bases between. CDR1 KGHSH and CDR2 LQKENI come from the germline V gene. V usage is TRBV18 and J usage is TRBJ1-5; D perhaps matches TRBD1 (6 bases). This receptor was identified in a middle-aged woman with acute COVID-19. Source material: PBMCs or T cells enriched from blood (not recorded which). The CDR3 region is CASSPVPGGWQPQHF. The CDR3 DNA reads as TGTGCCAGCTCACCTGTTCCGGGGGGCTGGCAGCCCCAGCATTTT.